A selection of T cell receptor beta chains follows, all from one sample in a study of OX40 agonist ivuxolimab in advanced cancers. Assay: immunoSEQ multiplex PCR; the TCRdb copy retains only in-frame clones and omits some. Of more than 75,000 clones listed, about 84% are singletons. The sample was CD4+ or CD8+ T cells sorted from blood, taken in a trial of the OX40 agonist ivuxolimab. Receptors originate from an adult with an advanced solid tumor such as melanoma, head and neck, liver or kidney cancer. CDR3s include the opening cysteine and the closing phenylalanine or tryptophan. A D gene is named only where the DNA matches it firmly. Size is omitted from some rows. Given values are once, few, many or a class for expanded clones.

V	size	D	J	DNA	CDR3
TRBV5-1	once	TRBD2	TRBJ2-3	TGCGCCAGCAGCTTTAGCGGGAGGGTTAGCACAGATACGCAGTATTTT	CASSFSGRVSTDTQYF
TRBV9	NA	TRBD1	TRBJ1-2	TGTGCCAGCAGCTTAGCGGTGGGACAGGGTAGGGATGGCTACACCTTC	CASSLAVGQGRDGYTF
TRBV5-1	NA	NA	TRBJ2-3	TGCGCCAGCAGCTTGGAAAAAGCGGGGACATTGGGGGGCGCCGATACGCAGTATTTT	CASSLEKAGTLGGADTQYF
TRBV5-6	few	NA	TRBJ1-5	TGTGCCAGCAGCTCCAGGGGTAGCAATCAGCCCCAGCATTTT	CASSSRGSNQPQHF
TRBV9	NA	TRBD1	TRBJ2-2	TGTGCCAGCAGCGTAGGACAGGGACCCACCGGGGAGCTGTTTTTT	CASSVGQGPTGELFF
TRBV5-6	NA	TRBD1	TRBJ1-3	TGTGCCAGCAGCGTAAACAGGGGGCACGGAAACACCATATATTTT	CASSVNRGHGNTIYF
TRBV13	few	NA	TRBJ1-1	TGTGCCAGCAGCTTGGGGACTGAAGCTTTCTTT	CASSLGTEAFF
TRBV2	NA	TRBD2	TRBJ2-7	TGTGCCAGCAGTGACCCAACTAGCGCCAACTCCTACGAGCAGTACTTC	CASSDPTSANSYEQYF
TRBV6-5	NA	TRBD1	TRBJ2-7	TGTGCCAGCAGTTCGTTTACAGGGGGTGGGCAGTACTTC	CASSSFTGGGQYF
TRBV19	NA	NA	TRBJ2-6	TGTGCCAGTAGTCCCGCCCGCAGCTCTGGGGCCAACGTCCTGACTTTC	CASSPARSSGANVLTF
TRBV6-6	NA	TRBD2	TRBJ2-1	TGTGCCAGCAGGGCCAGCGGGAGCTCGCATGAGCAGTTCTTC	CASRASGSSHEQFF
TRBV10-3	NA	NA	TRBJ2-7	TGTGCCATCACTGAGTCAACAGGGACGGGCGAGCAGTACTTC	CAITESTGTGEQYF
TRBV19	NA	NA	TRBJ1-5	TGTGCCAGTAGTATAGATCTGGAAGGGGCGGGATGGCCCCAGCATTTT	CASSIDLEGAGWPQHF
TRBV5-1	NA	NA	TRBJ1-1	TGCGCCAGCAGCTTGATGGGGGCAGGGAACACTGAAGCTTTCTTT	CASSLMGAGNTEAFF
TRBV9	NA	TRBD1	TRBJ1-4	TGTGCCAGCAGCGCGACAGGGGTGGAGGAAAAACTGTTTTTT	CASSATGVEEKLFF
TRBV7-2	once	TRBD2	TRBJ2-1	TGTGCCAGCAGCCTAAGACGGCGGGAGTATTTGTCCTACAATGAGCAGTTCTTC	CASSLRRREYLSYNEQFF
TRBV5-4	NA	TRBD1	TRBJ2-3	TGTGCCAGCAGTCCTCCGGGACAGCACACAGATACGCAGTATTTT	CASSPPGQHTDTQYF
TRBV18	NA	NA	TRBJ2-1	TGTGCCAGCTCACCACCTGACGGTTACAATGAGCAGTTCTTC	CASSPPDGYNEQFF
TRBV7-9	few	NA	TRBJ2-7	TGTGCCAGCAGCCTTAGCGGAGGGGGCTACGAGCAGTACTTC	CASSLSGGGYEQYF
TRBV30	NA	NA	TRBJ1-5	TGTGCCTGGAGCGCTCAGGGGAGCAATCAGCCCCAGCATTTT	CAWSAQGSNQPQHF
TRBV10-1	NA	NA	TRBJ1-1	TGCGCCAGCAGTGCCGGCAAGTTTGAAGCTTTCTTT	CASSAGKFEAFF
TRBV29-1	NA	TRBD2	TRBJ2-1	TGCAGCATCCTCGAGCGGGGGGACTACAATGAGCAGTTCTTC	CSILERGDYNEQFF
TRBV15	NA	NA	TRBJ1-2	TGTGCCACCAGCATCACAACAGGGTTTGGTGGCTACACCTTC	CATSITTGFGGYTF
TRBV4-3	NA	TRBD1	TRBJ1-1	TGCGCCAGCAGCCAAGCTACAGGGGGCGAAGACACTGAAGCTTTCTTT	CASSQATGGEDTEAFF
TRBV7-3	NA	TRBD1	TRBJ1-2	TGTGCCAGCAGCTCGGGACAGGGATATGGCTACACCTTC	CASSSGQGYGYTF
TRBV7-8	NA	NA	TRBJ1-1	TGTGCCAGCAGCAGGGACACTGAAGCTTTCTTT	CASSRDTEAFF
TRBV6-1	NA	TRBD1	TRBJ1-2	TGTGCCAGCGGCTTAACAGGGGAAGTAAACTATGGCTACACCTTC	CASGLTGEVNYGYTF
TRBV10-3	NA	TRBD1	TRBJ1-3	TGTGCCATCAGTGACCTCACAGGGGCCGCCCCTGGAAACACCATATATTTT	CAISDLTGAAPGNTIYF
TRBV7-2	NA	TRBD1	TRBJ1-2	TGTGCCAGCAGCCCCTCGGGACAGATCAACTATGGCTACACCTTC	CASSPSGQINYGYTF
TRBV2	NA	TRBD2	TRBJ2-3	TGTGCCAGCAGGACTAGCGGGGGCACAGATACGCAGTATTTT	CASRTSGGTDTQYF